One sample yielded the 20 T cell receptor beta chains listed below, sequenced in a study of cytomegalovirus exposure and HLA in healthy donors. The PCR used 60 Vbeta and 13 Jbeta primers. Clones were sequenced by immunoSEQ multiplex PCR, and TCRdb holds only the in-frame ones, with some missing. Here the sample spans about 82,000 clones, under 80% being singletons. Sequenced input: PBMCs. All receptors come from a male donor in good health and CMV-seropositive.

V usage is TRBV5-6 and J usage is TRBJ2-7, with D unclear. Trimming removed 2 bases from V and 0 bases from J, with 6 bases in between. Germline-derived CDR1 and CDR2 are SGHDT and YYEEEE. The CDR3 contains 13 residues. CDR3 nucleotide sequence: TGTGCCAGCAGCTTCCTCGGCTCCTACGAGCAGTACTTC. As protein: CASSFLGSYEQYF.

This chain connects TRBV29-1 to TRBJ2-4; no reliable D call. The germline V gene encodes CDR1 SQVTM and CDR2 ANQGSEA. The CDR3 loop spans 14 amino acids. V was shortened by 2 bases and J by 9 bases, with 17 bases between the two germline ends. The CDR3 sequence is CSVEMGRSIGIQYF. As DNA, the CDR3 is TGCAGCGTTGAAATGGGCAGGTCTATCGGCATTCAGTACTTC.

The chain recombines TRBV7-7 with TRBJ2-3; 12 bases agree with TRBD2. This CDR3 spans 15 amino acids. J was trimmed by 6 bases and V by 4 bases; bases with no gene match: 5. CDR1 and CDR2 from the germline V gene are SSHAT and FNYEAQ (reference sequence). The CDR3 spells CASSSLAGGPDTQYF. The CDR3 DNA is TGTGCCAGCAGCTCCCTAGCGGGGGGGCCGGATACGCAGTATTTT.

The rearrangement links TRBV5-6 to TRBJ2-7; D may be TRBD2 (6 bases). Germline assignment: CDR1 SGHDT and CDR2 YYEEEE. There are 14 residues in the CDR3. The V and J ends lost 4 bases and 3 bases respectively, with 14 bases between them. The CDR3 DNA follows: TGTGCCAGCAGCCGGGGACTGGAGTTCTACGAGCAGTACTTC. Amino acids: CASSRGLEFYEQYF.

The chain recombines TRBV15 with TRBJ2-4; tentatively, D is TRBD1 (5 bases). V gave up 8 bases and J gave up 5 bases, with 16 bases separating them. CDR3 length: 14 amino acids. From germline, CDR1 is LNHNV and CDR2 YYDKDF (reference sequence). The CDR3 bases are TGTGCCACCCAAAGAAGGGGAATGGAAAACATTCAGTACTTC. Translating it yields CATQRRGMENIQYF.

The chain links TRBV5-4 to TRBJ1-5; 8 nucleotides line up with TRBD1. CDR3 length equals 15 residues. Per the germline V gene, CDR1 is SGHNT and CDR2 is YYREEE (reference sequence). Losses at the gene ends were 4 bases for V and 7 bases for J; bases not matched to a gene: 10. The CDR3 coding sequence is TGTGCCAGCAGCATAGGACAGGGAGTTCGCCAGCCCCAGCATTTT. Translated: CASSIGQGVRQPQHF. Full variable domain (missing parts from reference TRBV5-4 and TRBJ1-5): ETGVTQSPTHLIKTRGQQVTLRCSSQSGHNTVSWYQQALGQGPQFIFQYYREEENGRGNFPPRFSGLQFPNYSSELNVNALELDDSALYLCASSIGQGVRQPQHFGDGTRLSIL.

The chain uses TRBV7-8 and TRBJ2-1; 7 bases match TRBD1. Germline CDR1 and CDR2: SGHVS and FQNEAQ. The CDR3 spans 13 residues. V trimming: 3 bases; J trimming: 7 bases; junction bases outside the gene matches: 3. Written as DNA, the CDR3 is TGTGCCAGCAGCTTTAACAGGGGAAATGAGCAGTTCTTC. This encodes CASSFNRGNEQFF.

The CDR3 region has the DNA TGTGCCAGCTCACAACGGGACTATAGGAACACCGGGGAGCTGTTTTTT. The encoded protein is CASSQRDYRNTGELFF. V is TRBV18 and J is TRBJ2-2, with 7 bases matching TRBD2. V lost 4 bases, J lost 1 base, and 6 bases stayed unmatched. Germline-derived CDR1 and CDR2 are KGHSH and LQKENI. This CDR3 has 16 amino acids.

The CDR3 spells CASSERAGGRYEQYF. The CDR3 nucleotides read TGTGCCAGCAGTGAAAGAGCGGGAGGCCGCTACGAGCAGTACTTC. The V call is TRBV6-1, the J call TRBJ2-7; TRBD2 matches 9 bases. The germline V gene encodes CDR1 MNHNS and CDR2 SASEGT. The CDR3 loop spans 15 amino acids. Trimming cost V 2 bases and J 3 bases; bases outside gene matches: 5.

The V gene is TRBV5-1, the J gene TRBJ2-5; 8 nucleotides align to TRBD2. The J call could be wrong; TRBJ2-7 is a better fit for the DNA end. Germline-derived CDR1 and CDR2 are SGHRS and YFSETQ. The CDR3 covers 15 residues. The CDR3 sequence is CASSLGSGDSYEQYF. The CDR3 DNA reads TGCGCCAGCAGCTTGGGTAGCGGGGACTCCTACGAGCAGTACTTC.

This chain joins TRBV25-1 and TRBJ1-1, with D tentatively TRBD1 (5 bases). Deletions cut 1 base from V and 5 bases from J, with 14 bases between. The CDR3 loop spans 15 amino acids. Germline CDR1 and CDR2: MGHDK and SYGVNS. CDR3 nucleotides: TGTGCCAGCAGTGAATGGGCAGGGATGGGAACTGAAGCTTTCTTT. Encoded protein: CASSEWAGMGTEAFF.

This chain links TRBV11-2 with TRBJ2-1; 7 bases map to TRBD2. Losses at the gene ends were 4 bases for V and 4 bases for J; bases not matched to a gene: 10. The CDR3 totals 16 residues. CDR1 is SGHAT, CDR2 FQNNGV, per germline. CDR3 loop: CASSYTVGLTYNEQFF. In DNA form, the CDR3 reads TGTGCCAGCAGCTATACCGTGGGACTAACATACAATGAGCAGTTCTTC.

The chain recombines TRBV5-1 with TRBJ2-3; TRBD1 matches at 7 bases. The CDR3 contains 14 residues. Germline CDR1 SGHRS, CDR2 YFSETQ. The trim removed 3 bases at V and 1 base at J, leaving 2 bases unmatched. The CDR3 region is CASSSGQRTDTQYF. CDR3 sequence (DNA): TGCGCCAGCAGCTCGGGACAGCGCACAGATACGCAGTATTTT.

The rearrangement uses TRBV2 and TRBJ1-2, with D uncertain. The CDR3 length is 12 residues. Trimming took 6 bases from V and 2 from J, leaving 7 bases between them. The germline gives CDR1 SNHLY, CDR2 FYNNEI. CDR3 loop: CASRQQNYGYTF. Here the CDR3 DNA reads TGTGCCAGCAGACAGCAGAACTATGGCTACACCTTC. Filled out from reference TRBV2 and TRBJ1-2, the complete variable domain reads EPEVTQTPSHQVTQMGQEVILRCVPISNHLYFYWYRQILGQKVEFLVSFYNNEISEKSEIFDDQFSVERPDGSNFTLKIRSTKLEDSAMYFCASRQQNYGYTFGSGTRLTVV.

The chain links TRBV20-1 to TRBJ2-3; D is uncertain. The V and J ends lost 6 bases and 3 bases respectively, with 7 bases between them. This CDR3 region has 11 residues. Germline loops: CDR1 DFQATT, CDR2 SNEGSKA (reference sequence). Here the CDR3 reads CSATETDTQYF. The DNA of the CDR3 is TGCAGTGCCACTGAAACAGATACGCAGTATTTT.

This clone was observed a single time. The chain carries TRBV15 and TRBJ2-7; TRBD2 matches at 11 bases. CDR1 is LNHNV, CDR2 YYDKDF, per germline (reference sequence). The trim removed 0 bases at V and 4 bases at J, leaving 2 bases unmatched. This CDR3 comprises 15 residues. The CDR3 DNA follows: TGTGCCACCAGCAGAGATCCTAGCGGGGGGTACGAGCAGTACTTC. It codes for CATSRDPSGGYEQYF.

The gene calls are TRBV6-5 and TRBJ2-3, with 11 bases fitting TRBD2. J lost 3 bases, V lost 4 bases, and 6 bases had no gene match. CDR3 length: 16 amino acids. Germline V gene data show CDR1 as MNHEY and CDR2 as SVGAGI. This CDR3 reads CASSSPASGGTDTQYF. CDR3 DNA sequence: TGTGCCAGCAGTTCCCCGGCTAGCGGGGGGACAGATACGCAGTATTTT.

This chain links TRBV2 with TRBJ2-1; possible D gene TRBD2, 5 bases. This CDR3 has 16 residues. CDR1 and CDR2 from the germline V gene are SNHLY and FYNNEI. The V and J ends lost 2 bases and 0 bases respectively, with 11 bases between them. For the CDR3, the DNA is TGTGCCAGCAGTGAAAACGGTGGGAGCTCCTACAATGAGCAGTTCTTC. Protein: CASSENGGSSYNEQFF.

This rearrangement joins TRBV5-1 to TRBJ1-1; 8 positions agree with TRBD1. Germline loops: CDR1 SGHRS, CDR2 YFSETQ. The CDR3 extends over 14 amino acids. The trim removed 1 base at V and 6 bases at J, leaving 5 bases unmatched. The CDR3 protein is CASSLFQGAPEAFF. Here the CDR3 DNA reads TGCGCCAGCAGCTTGTTCCAGGGGGCCCCTGAAGCTTTCTTT.

This chain uses TRBV30 with TRBJ2-5; a possible D gene is TRBD2 (5 bases). The end of the DNA is better explained by TRBJ2-7, so the J call may be wrong. Germline CDR1 and CDR2: GTSNPN and SVGIG (reference sequence). The CDR3 runs to 13 residues. The chain's CDR3 is CAWRKLTRCEQYF. In nucleotides, the CDR3 is TGTGCCTGGAGGAAACTAACTAGATGCGAGCAGTACTTC.